This T cell receptor beta chain was profiled in a study of OX40 agonist ivuxolimab in advanced cancers. Study observations and caveats: By week 6 at 0.1 to 3.0 mg/kg, blood CD4+ and CD8+ T cells had expanded clonally.

Patients with a history of autoimmune disease or on systemic immunosuppression were excluded. Patients had blood sampled at baseline and again on cycle 4 day 1 and cycle 7 day 1. Profiled with immunoSEQ multiplex PCR; TCRdb holds only in-frame clones, not every one. The sample has tens of thousands of clones, approximately 80% seen once. Of note for this clone: Antigen specificity is unknown.

Trimming cost V 0 bases and J 0 bases, with 6 bases left between them. This CDR3 region has 15 residues. Germline V CDR1 and CDR2: MGHDK, SYGVNS. The starting material was CD4+ or CD8+ T cells sorted from blood, obtained in a trial of the OX40 agonist ivuxolimab. This sequence originates from an adult with an advanced solid tumor such as melanoma, head and neck, liver or kidney cancer. The chain is built from TRBV25-1 and TRBJ1-3; D gene ambiguous. The CDR3 is CASSEYRDSGNTIYF. The CDR3 bases are TGTGCCAGCAGTGAATATAGGGACTCTGGAAACACCATATATTTT.